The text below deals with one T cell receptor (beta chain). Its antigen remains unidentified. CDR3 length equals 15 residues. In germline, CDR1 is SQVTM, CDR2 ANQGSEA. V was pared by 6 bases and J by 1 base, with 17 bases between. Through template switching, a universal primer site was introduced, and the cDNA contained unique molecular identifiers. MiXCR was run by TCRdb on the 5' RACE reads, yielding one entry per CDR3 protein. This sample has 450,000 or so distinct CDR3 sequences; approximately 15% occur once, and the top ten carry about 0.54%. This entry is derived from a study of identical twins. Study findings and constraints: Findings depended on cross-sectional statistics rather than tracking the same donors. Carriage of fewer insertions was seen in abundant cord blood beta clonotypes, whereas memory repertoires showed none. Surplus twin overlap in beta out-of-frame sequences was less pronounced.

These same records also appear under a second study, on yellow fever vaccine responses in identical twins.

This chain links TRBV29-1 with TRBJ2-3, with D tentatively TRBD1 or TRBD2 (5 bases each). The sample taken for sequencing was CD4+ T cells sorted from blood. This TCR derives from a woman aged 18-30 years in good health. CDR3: CSVRLVLGGTDTQYF. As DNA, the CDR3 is TGCAGCGTGAGGCTTGTCTTGGGGGGCACAGATACGCAGTATTTT.